This TCR beta chain was found in a study of control samples from healthy donors and cancer patients (TCRdb year 2020). V gives up 10 bases and J gives up 0 bases, and the segment between their germline ends measures 9 bases. The CDR3 runs 12 residues from the cysteine to the phenylalanine. CDR3 DNA only is kept here, 36 bases in frame from base 1. In the germline V gene, CDR1 corresponds to SGHTA and CDR2 to FQGTGA. To prepare the library, the immunoSEQ multiplex PCR assay was applied. In its TCRdb copy, this immuneACCESS table keeps in-frame sequences only and misses some clones. Where compared with another copy, unresolved V genes explain less than half of these, and the others have no known cause. The sample table records around 100,000 clones; about 88% of these occur just once. 15% to 20% of the sample comes from the top ten. As regards this clone: It has no known antigen specificity. Per-nucleotide qualities are absent, and no much larger clonotype sits a single base away.

The receptor was isolated from a woman between 50 and 59 years old in good health. Sequencing was carried out using blood. This sequence uses TRBV7-3 and TRBJ1-1; a confident D gene designation cannot be given. The CDR3: CATKNLNTEAFF. The bases read TGTGCCACGAAAAACCTGAACACTGAAGCTTTCTTT.